This entry features one TCR beta chain sequence. Its antigen is not identified. The time point denotes: week 35, safety follow-up. In the vaccine, a single dose held 300 ug of the mutant IDH1 20-mer peptide, along with topical imiquimod. V lost 0 bases, J lost 2 bases, and 11 bases lay in between. The CDR3 contains 15 residues. Germline V gene sequence: CDR1 LGHNA, CDR2 YNFKEQ. The data are from a study of a mutant IDH1 vaccine in newly diagnosed glioma. Some clones are missing from TCRdb's copy, which holds only in-frame ones; the method was immunoSEQ multiplex PCR. The sample consists of 45,000 to 55,000 clones, more than 60% of them appearing once.

The chain couples TRBV4-2 to TRBJ2-7; either TRBD1 or TRBD2 may supply D (5 bases each). The clonotype comes from a man in his forties or fifties with glioma. The specimen comprised PBMCs, sampled from a glioma patient whose treatment included an IDH1 peptide vaccine. The CDR3 sequence is CASSQESGTAYEQYF. The CDR3 DNA sequence: TGTGCCAGCAGCCAAGAAAGTGGGACGGCCTACGAGCAGTACTTC.